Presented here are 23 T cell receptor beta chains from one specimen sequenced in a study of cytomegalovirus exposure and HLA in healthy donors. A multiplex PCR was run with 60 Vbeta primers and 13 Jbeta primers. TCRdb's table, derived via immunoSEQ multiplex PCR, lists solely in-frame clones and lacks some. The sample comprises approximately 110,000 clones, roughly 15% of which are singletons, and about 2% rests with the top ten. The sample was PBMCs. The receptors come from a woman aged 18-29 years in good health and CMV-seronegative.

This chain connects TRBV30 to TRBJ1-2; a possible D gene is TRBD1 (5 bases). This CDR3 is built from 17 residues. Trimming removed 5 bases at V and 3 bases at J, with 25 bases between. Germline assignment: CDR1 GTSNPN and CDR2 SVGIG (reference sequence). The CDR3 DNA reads TGTGCCTGGGGTGGGAGGAGGGGCGCAGCTTTCGACTATGGCTACACCTTC. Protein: CAWGGRRGAAFDYGYTF.

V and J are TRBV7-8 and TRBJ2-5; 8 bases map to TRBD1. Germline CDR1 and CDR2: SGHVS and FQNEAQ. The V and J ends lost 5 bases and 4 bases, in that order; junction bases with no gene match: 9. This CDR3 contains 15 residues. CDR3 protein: CASSLKTGGGETQYF. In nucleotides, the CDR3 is TGTGCCAGCAGCCTCAAAACAGGGGGAGGAGAGACCCAGTACTTC. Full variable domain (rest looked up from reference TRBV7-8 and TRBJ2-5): GAGVSQSPRYKVAKRGQDVALRCDPISGHVSLFWYQQALGQGPEFLTYFQNEAQLDKSGLPSDRFFAERPEGSVSTLKIQRTQQEDSAVYLCASSLKTGGGETQYFGPGTRLLVL.

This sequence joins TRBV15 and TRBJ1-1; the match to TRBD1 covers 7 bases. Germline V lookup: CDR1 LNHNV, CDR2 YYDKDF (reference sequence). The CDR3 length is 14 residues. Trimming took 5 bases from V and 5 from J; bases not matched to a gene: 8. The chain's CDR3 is CATSQVSGGTEAFF. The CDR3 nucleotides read TGTGCCACCAGCCAGGTTTCAGGGGGAACTGAAGCTTTCTTT.

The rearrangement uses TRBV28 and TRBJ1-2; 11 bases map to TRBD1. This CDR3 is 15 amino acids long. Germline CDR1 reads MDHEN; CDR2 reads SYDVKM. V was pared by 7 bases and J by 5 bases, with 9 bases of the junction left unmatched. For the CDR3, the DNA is TGTGCCAGCACCCATCCGGGACAGGGGGGATATGGCTACACCTTC. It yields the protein CASTHPGQGGYGYTF.

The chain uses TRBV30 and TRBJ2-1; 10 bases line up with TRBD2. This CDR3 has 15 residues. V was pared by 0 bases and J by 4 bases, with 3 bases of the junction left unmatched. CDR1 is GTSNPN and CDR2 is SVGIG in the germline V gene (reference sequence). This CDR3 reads CAWSVEAGGYNEQFF. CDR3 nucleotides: TGTGCCTGGAGTGTAGAAGCGGGGGGGTACAATGAGCAGTTCTTC.

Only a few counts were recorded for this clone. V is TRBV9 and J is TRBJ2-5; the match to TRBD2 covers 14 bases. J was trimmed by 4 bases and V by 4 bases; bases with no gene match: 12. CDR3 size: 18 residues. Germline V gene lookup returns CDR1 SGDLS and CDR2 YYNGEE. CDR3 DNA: TGTGCCAGCAGCCCCTCAAGACTAGCGGGAGGGCACGGAGAGACCCAGTACTTC. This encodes CASSPSRLAGGHGETQYF.

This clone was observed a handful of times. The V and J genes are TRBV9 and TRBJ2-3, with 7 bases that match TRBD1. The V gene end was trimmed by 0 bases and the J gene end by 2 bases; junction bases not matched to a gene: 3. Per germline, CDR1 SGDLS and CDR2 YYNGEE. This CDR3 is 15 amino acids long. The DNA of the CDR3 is TGTGCCAGCAGCGTAGTGGGACAGCACACAGATACGCAGTATTTT. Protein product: CASSVVGQHTDTQYF.

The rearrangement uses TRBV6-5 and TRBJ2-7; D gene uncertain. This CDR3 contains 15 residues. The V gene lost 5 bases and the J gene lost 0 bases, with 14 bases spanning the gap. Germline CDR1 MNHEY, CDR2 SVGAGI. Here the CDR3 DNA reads TGTGCCAGCAGTATTTCAACTACACACTCCTACGAGCAGTACTTC. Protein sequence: CASSISTTHSYEQYF.

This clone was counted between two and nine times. The CDR3 protein is CASSVSPGLAGGRNTGELFF. Written as DNA, the CDR3 is TGTGCCAGTAGCGTGAGCCCGGGACTAGCGGGAGGGAGGAACACCGGGGAGCTGTTTTTT. The chain links TRBV19 to TRBJ2-2; 16 bases line up with TRBD2. V shed 6 bases and J 1 base; nucleotides not matched to a gene: 11. Germline CDR1 reads LNHDA; CDR2 reads SQIVND (reference sequence). CDR3 length equals 20 residues.

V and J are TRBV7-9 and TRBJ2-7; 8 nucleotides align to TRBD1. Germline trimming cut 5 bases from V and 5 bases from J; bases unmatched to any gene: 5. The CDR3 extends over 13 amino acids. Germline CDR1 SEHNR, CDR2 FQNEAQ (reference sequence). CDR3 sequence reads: CASSQPTGDEQYF. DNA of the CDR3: TGTGCCAGCAGCCAACCGACAGGGGACGAGCAGTACTTC.

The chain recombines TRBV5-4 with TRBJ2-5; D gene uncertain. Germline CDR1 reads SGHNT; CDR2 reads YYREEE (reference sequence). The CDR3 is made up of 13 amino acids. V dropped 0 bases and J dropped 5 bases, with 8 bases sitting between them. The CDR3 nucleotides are TGTGCCAGCAGCTTGGAAAGCACGGAGACCCAGTACTTC. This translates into CASSLESTETQYF.

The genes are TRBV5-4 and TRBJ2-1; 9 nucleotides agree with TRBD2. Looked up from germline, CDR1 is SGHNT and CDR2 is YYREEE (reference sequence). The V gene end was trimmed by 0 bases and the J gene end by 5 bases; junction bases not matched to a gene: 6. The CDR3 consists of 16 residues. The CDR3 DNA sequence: TGTGCCAGCAGCTTGGGGGGGGCTAGCGGGGACAATGAGCAGTTCTTC. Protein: CASSLGGASGDNEQFF.

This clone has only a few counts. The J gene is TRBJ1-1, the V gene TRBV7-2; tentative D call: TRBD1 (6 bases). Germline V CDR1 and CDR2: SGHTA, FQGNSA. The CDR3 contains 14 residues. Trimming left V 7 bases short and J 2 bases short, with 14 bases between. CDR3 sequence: CASTKGQFNTEAFF. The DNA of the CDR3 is TGTGCCAGCACCAAGGGACAATTTAACACTGAAGCTTTCTTT.

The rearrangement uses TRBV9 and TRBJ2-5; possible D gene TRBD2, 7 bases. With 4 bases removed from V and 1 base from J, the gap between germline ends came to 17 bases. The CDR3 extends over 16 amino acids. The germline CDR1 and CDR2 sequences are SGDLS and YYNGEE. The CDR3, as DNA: TGTGCCAGCAGCCGTTCCGGGGGGCACCTCCAAGAGACCCAGTACTTC. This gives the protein CASSRSGGHLQETQYF.

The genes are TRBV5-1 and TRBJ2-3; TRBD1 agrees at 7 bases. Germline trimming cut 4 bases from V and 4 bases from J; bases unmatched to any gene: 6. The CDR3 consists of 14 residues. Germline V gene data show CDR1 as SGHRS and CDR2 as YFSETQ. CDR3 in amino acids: CASSPQTGPDTQYF. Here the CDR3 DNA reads TGCGCCAGCAGCCCACAGACAGGGCCAGATACGCAGTATTTT.

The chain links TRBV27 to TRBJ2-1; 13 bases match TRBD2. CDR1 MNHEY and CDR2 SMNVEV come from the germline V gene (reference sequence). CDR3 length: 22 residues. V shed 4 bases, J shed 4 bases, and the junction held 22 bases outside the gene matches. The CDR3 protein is CASSSPDRARLAGGGLYNEQFF. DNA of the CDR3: TGTGCCAGCAGTTCCCCGGACAGGGCACGACTAGCGGGGGGCGGCCTGTACAATGAGCAGTTCTTC.

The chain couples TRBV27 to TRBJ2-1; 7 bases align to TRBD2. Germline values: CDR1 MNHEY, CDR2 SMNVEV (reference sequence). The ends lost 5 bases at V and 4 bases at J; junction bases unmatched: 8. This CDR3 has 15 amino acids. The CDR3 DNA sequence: TGTGCCAGCAGTCACCTATCGGGAGGTTACAATGAGCAGTTCTTC. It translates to CASSHLSGGYNEQFF.

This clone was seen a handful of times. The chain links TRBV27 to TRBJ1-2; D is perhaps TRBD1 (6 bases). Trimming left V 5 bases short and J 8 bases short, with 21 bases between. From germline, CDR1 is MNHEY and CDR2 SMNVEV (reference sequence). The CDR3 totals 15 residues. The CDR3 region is CASSRGTGVLWGYTF. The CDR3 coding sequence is TGTGCCAGCAGTAGGGGGACGGGCGTCCTCTGGGGCTACACCTTC.

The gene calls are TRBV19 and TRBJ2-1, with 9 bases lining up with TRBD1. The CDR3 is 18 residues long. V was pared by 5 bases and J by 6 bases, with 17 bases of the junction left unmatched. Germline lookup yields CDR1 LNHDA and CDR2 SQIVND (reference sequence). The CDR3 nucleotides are TGTGCCAGTAGTGACCCAAAAGACAGGGGGGGTTGGCGCAATGAGCAGTTCTTC. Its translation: CASSDPKDRGGWRNEQFF.

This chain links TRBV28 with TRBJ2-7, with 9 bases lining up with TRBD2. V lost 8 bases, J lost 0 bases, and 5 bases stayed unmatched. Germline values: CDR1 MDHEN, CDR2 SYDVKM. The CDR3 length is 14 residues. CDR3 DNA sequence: TGTGCCAGCGTAGCGGGAGCCAGCTCCTACGAGCAGTACTTC. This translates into CASVAGASSYEQYF.

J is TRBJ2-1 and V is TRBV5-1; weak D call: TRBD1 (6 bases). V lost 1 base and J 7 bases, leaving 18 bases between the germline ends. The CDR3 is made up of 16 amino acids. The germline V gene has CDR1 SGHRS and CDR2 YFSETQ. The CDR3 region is CASSLSRVQGLNEQFF. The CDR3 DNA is TGCGCCAGCAGCTTGTCCCGGGTACAGGGTTTGAATGAGCAGTTCTTC.

CDR3 sequence (DNA): TGTGCCAGCAGCCTAGGGGCCGGTAATGAAAAACTGTTTTTT. This sequence encodes CASSLGAGNEKLFF. The rearrangement joins TRBV7-2 to TRBJ1-4; D is possibly TRBD1 (5 bases). Germline V gives CDR1 SGHTA, CDR2 FQGNSA. Trimming shortened V by 5 bases and J by 4 bases, and 11 bases separated the two germline ends. The CDR3 is 14 amino acids. The whole variable domain, remainder taken from reference TRBV7-2 and TRBJ1-4, is GAGVSQSPSNKVTEKGKDVELRCDPISGHTALYWYRQSLGQGLEFLIYFQGNSAPDKSGLPSDRFSAERTGGSVSTLTIQRTQQEDSAVYLCASSLGAGNEKLFFGSGTQLSVL.

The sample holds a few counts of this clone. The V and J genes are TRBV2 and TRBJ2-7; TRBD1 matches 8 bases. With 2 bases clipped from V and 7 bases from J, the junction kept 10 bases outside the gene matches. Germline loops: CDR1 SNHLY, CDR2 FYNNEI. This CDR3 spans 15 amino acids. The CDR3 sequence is CASSESRAGGREQYF. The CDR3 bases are TGTGCCAGCAGTGAATCGAGGGCAGGGGGCCGGGAGCAGTACTTC.